The entry below describes one T cell receptor beta chain. Its antigen is as yet unknown. Unique molecular identifiers were incorporated into the prepared TCRbeta library. TCRdb called the PCR reads again in MiXCR, with one record for every CDR3 protein. Of a few hundred thousand distinct CDR3 sequences in the sample, approximately 20% were seen once. Trimming left V 7 bases short and J 0 bases short, with 28 bases between. Germline-derived CDR1 and CDR2 are LGHNA and YSLEER. The CDR3 is 21 amino acids. The data derive from a study of T-cell reconstitution after alpha-beta-depleted transplantation in children. Notes on the study in general: Reported findings indicate that, about two months after transplant, alpha-beta T cells came from several hundred expanded clones, which were derived from non-depleted graft cells. Newly generated T cells supplied most T-cell counts and diversity one year post-transplant. There were some patients whose high TCRbeta diversity at day 60 came from surviving recipient T cells and thymic progenitors.

The sequence derives from a male patient younger than 18 who had a stem cell transplant for acute lymphoblastic leukemia, so the T cells may come from the graft donor. Source: PBMCs, mostly from graft donor cells, taken 180 days after TCRalphabeta/CD19-depleted stem cell transplant. This chain joins TRBV4-3 and TRBJ2-6; no reliable D call. This chain's CDR3 is CASNERVVALRSGSGANVLTF. In DNA, the CDR3 is TGCGCCAGCAACGAAAGAGTCGTCGCCCTCCGATCGGGCTCTGGGGCCAACGTCCTGACTTTC.